A selection of T cell receptor beta chains follows, all from one sample in a study of cytomegalovirus exposure and HLA in healthy donors. The assay was immunoSEQ multiplex PCR, and TCRdb's table has in-frame clones only and misses some. This table has around 33,000 clones, more than 90% appearing once. The source material was PBMCs. The origin of the receptors is a young woman in good health and CMV-seronegative. Both conserved end residues are trimmed from each CDR3.

j_gene: TRBJ2-7
v_gene: TRBV18
CDR3aa: ASHFLAGGAYEQY

j_gene: TRBJ2-5
v_gene: TRBV2
CDR3aa: ASNSIAGGRETQY

j_gene: TRBJ2-7
v_gene: TRBV29-1
CDR3aa: SALDRVYEQY

j_gene: TRBJ1-1
v_gene: TRBV30
CDR3aa: AWSKGQRAF

j_gene: TRBJ1-1
v_gene: TRBV19
CDR3aa: ASSIDRGSSEAF

j_gene: TRBJ2-7
v_gene: TRBV27
CDR3aa: ASSPDRGRGYEQY

j_gene: TRBJ2-3
v_gene: TRBV18
CDR3aa: ASSPVAGEADTQY

j_gene: TRBJ2-2
v_gene: TRBV5-1
CDR3aa: ASSLTPGQVPSGRAHTGELF

j_gene: TRBJ2-2
v_gene: TRBV5-5
CDR3aa: ASRRLVLDTGELF

j_gene: .
v_gene: TRBV27
CDR3aa: ASSFREAYEQY

j_gene: TRBJ2-2
v_gene: TRBV6-4
CDR3aa: ASSATQGTGELF

j_gene: TRBJ2-6
v_gene: TRBV19
CDR3aa: ASNGPGSGANVLT

j_gene: TRBJ2-1
v_gene: TRBV9
CDR3aa: ASSVLVAGNEQF

j_gene: TRBJ2-3
v_gene: TRBV5-4
CDR3aa: ASSATGTSGRNFVDTQY

j_gene: TRBJ1-5
v_gene: TRBV2
CDR3aa: ASSEVRGNQPQH

j_gene: TRBJ2-1
v_gene: TRBV6-1
CDR3aa: ASSERGLAGLLSSEQF

j_gene: TRBJ2-1
v_gene: TRBV11-2
CDR3aa: ASSPNVREGANEQF

j_gene: TRBJ1-5
v_gene: TRBV2
CDR3aa: ASSARFYPGQGNSNQPQH

j_gene: TRBJ2-5
v_gene: TRBV7-9
CDR3aa: ASSLRGLASAQETQY

j_gene: TRBJ1-2
v_gene: TRBV21-1
CDR3aa: ASSPKVGGLGPPLCGYT

j_gene: TRBJ2-7
v_gene: TRBV7-2
CDR3aa: ASSSWTSGGPYEQY

j_gene: TRBJ2-3
v_gene: TRBV28
CDR3aa: ATEVGTGTDTQY

j_gene: TRBJ1-4
v_gene: TRBV7-9
CDR3aa: ASSWILTGLFEKLF

j_gene: TRBJ2-7
v_gene: TRBV7-8
CDR3aa: ASSFGTSNEQY

j_gene: TRBJ2-7
v_gene: TRBV5-1
CDR3aa: ASSLDGGLAIDEQY

j_gene: TRBJ1-2
v_gene: TRBV28
CDR3aa: ASSFGQNNYGYT

j_gene: TRBJ1-1
v_gene: TRBV2
CDR3aa: ASSEQGNTEAF